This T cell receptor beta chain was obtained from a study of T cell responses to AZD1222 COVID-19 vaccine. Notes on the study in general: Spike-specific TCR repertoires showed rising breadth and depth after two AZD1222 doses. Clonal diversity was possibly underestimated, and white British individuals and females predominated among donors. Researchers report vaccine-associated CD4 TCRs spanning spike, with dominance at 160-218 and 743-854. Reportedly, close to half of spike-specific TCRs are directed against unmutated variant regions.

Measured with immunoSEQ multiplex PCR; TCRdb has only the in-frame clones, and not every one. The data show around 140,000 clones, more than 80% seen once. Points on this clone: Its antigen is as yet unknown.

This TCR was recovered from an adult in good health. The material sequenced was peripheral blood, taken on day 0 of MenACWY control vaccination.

The CDR3 here is CASSSGGQFDTEAFF. DNA of the CDR3: TGTGCCAGCAGCTCAGGGGGACAGTTCGACACTGAAGCTTTCTTT. The rearrangement links TRBV11-1 to TRBJ1-1; 7 bases line up with TRBD1. Trimming took 4 bases from V and 3 from J; bases not matched to a gene: 8. The CDR3 runs 15 residues. From germline, CDR1 is SGHAT and CDR2 FQDESV (reference sequence).